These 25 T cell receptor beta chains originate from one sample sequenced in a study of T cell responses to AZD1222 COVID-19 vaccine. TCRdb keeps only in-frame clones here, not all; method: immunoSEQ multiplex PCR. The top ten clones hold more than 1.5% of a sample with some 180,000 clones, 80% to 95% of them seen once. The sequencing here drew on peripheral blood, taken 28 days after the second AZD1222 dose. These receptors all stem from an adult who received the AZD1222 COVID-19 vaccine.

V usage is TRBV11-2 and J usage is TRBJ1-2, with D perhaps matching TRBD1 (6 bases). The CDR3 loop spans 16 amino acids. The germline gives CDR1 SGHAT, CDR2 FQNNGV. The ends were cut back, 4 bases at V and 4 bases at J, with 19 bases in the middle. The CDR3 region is CASSSGVQGFVYGYTF. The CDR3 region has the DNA TGTGCCAGCAGCTCCGGGGTTCAGGGGTTCGTCTATGGCTACACCTTC.

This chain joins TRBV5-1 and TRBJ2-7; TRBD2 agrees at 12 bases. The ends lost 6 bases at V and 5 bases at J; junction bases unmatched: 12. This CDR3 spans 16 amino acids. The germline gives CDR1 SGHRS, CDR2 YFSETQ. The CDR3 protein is CASTGTSGLRGNEQYF. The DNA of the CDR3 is TGCGCCAGCACCGGGACTAGCGGGCTAAGGGGGAACGAGCAGTACTTC.

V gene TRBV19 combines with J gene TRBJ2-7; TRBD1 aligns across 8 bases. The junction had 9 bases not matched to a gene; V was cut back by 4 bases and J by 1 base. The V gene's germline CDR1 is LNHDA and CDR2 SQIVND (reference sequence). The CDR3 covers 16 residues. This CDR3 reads CASSKRSGQVSYEQYF. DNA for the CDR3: TGTGCCAGTAGTAAACGCTCGGGACAGGTATCCTACGAGCAGTACTTC. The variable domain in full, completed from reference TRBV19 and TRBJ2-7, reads DGGITQSPKYLFRKEGQNVTLSCEQNLNHDAMYWYRQDPGQGLRLIYYSQIVNDFQKGDIAEGYSVSREKKESFPLTVTSAQKNPTAFYLCASSKRSGQVSYEQYFGPGTRLTVT.

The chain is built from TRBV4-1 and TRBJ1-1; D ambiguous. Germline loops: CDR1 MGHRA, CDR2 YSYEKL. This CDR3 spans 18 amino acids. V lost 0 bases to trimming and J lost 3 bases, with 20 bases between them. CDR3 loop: CASSQEGRVGGSDTEAFF. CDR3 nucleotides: TGCGCCAGCAGCCAAGAAGGAAGGGTCGGCGGGTCCGACACTGAAGCTTTCTTT.

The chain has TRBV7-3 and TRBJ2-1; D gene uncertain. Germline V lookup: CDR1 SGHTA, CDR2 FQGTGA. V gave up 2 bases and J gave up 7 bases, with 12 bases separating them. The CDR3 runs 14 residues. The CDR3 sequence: CASSLAPSWNEQFF. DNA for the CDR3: TGTGCCAGCAGCTTAGCCCCGTCTTGGAATGAGCAGTTCTTC.

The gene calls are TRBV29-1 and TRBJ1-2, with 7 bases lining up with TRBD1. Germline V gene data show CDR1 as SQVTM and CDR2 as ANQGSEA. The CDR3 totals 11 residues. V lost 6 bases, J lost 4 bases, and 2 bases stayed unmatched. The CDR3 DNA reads TGCAGCGTCTGGACAGGCTATGGCTACACCTTC. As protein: CSVWTGYGYTF.

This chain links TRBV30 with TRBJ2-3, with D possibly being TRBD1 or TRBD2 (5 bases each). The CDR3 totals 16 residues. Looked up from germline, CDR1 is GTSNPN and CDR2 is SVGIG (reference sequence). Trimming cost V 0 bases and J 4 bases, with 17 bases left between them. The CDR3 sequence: CAWSVLPTMGADTQYF. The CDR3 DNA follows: TGTGCCTGGAGTGTACTCCCCACTATGGGGGCAGATACGCAGTATTTT.

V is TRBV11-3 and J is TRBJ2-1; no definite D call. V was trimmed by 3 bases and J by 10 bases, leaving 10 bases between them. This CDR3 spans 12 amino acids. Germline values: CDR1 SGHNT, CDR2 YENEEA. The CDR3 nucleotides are TGTGCCAGCAGCTTCCTAGTGGGGGAGCAGTTCTTC. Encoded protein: CASSFLVGEQFF.

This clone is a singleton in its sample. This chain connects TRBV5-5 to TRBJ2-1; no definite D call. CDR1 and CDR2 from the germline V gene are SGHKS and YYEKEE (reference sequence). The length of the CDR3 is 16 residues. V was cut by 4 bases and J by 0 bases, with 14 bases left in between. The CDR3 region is CASSLTYPSSYNEQFF. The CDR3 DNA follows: TGTGCCAGCAGCCTGACTTATCCGAGCTCCTACAATGAGCAGTTCTTC.

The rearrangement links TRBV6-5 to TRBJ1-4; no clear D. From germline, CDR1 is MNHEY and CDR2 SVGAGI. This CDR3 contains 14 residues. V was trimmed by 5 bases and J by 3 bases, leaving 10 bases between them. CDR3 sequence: CASSHGQANEKLFF. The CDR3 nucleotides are TGTGCCAGCAGTCACGGCCAGGCTAATGAAAAACTGTTTTTT.

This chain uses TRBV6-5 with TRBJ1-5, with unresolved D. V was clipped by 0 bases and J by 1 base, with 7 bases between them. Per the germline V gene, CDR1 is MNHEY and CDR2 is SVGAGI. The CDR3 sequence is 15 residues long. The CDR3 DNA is TGTGCCAGCAGTTACTCAAGGCACAGCAATCAGCCCCAGCATTTT. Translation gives CASSYSRHSNQPQHF.

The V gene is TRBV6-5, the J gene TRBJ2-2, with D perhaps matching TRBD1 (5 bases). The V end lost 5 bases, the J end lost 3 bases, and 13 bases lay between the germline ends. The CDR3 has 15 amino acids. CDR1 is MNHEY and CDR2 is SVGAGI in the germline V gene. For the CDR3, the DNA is TGTGCCAGCAGTCCGACAGAGATGGACACCGGGGAGCTGTTTTTT. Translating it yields CASSPTEMDTGELFF.

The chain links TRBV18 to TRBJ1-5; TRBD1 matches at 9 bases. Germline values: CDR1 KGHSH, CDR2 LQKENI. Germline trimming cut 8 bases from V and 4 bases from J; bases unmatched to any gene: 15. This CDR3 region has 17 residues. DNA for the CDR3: TGTGCCAGCACTGGGGGGAAGAGACAGGGGGTAAATCAGCCCCAGCATTTT. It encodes CASTGGKRQGVNQPQHF.

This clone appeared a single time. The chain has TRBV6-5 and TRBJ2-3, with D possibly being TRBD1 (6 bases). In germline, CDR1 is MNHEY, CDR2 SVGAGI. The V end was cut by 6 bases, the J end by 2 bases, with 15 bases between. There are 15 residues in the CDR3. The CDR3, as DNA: TGTGCCAGCAGAAAACAGGGATTAACCACAGATACGCAGTATTTT. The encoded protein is CASRKQGLTTDTQYF.

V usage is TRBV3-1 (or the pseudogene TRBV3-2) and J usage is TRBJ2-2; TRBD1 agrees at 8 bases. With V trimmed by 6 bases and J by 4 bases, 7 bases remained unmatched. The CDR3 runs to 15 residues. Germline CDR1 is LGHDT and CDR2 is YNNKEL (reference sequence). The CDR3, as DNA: TGTGCCAGCAGACCCTGGACAGGGCGCACCGGGGAGCTGTTTTTT. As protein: CASRPWTGRTGELFF.

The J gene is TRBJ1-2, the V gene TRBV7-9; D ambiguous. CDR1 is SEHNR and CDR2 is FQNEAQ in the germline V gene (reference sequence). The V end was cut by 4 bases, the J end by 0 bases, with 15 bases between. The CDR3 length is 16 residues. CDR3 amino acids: CASSSGWGGPNYGYTF. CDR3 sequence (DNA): TGTGCCAGCAGCTCCGGGTGGGGAGGGCCTAACTATGGCTACACCTTC.

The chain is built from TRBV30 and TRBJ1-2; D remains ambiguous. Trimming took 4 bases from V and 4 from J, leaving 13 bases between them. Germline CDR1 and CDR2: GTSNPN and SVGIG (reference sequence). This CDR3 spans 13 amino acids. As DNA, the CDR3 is TGTGCCTGGACGAGACGATTCTCCTATGGCTACACCTTC. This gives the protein CAWTRRFSYGYTF.

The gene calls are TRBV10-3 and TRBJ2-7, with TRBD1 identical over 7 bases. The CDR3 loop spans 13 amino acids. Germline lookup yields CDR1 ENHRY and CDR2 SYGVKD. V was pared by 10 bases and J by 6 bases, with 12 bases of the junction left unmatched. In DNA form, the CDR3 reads TGTGCCACTTGGGGAACACAGGGGTCCGAGCAGTACTTC. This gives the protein CATWGTQGSEQYF.

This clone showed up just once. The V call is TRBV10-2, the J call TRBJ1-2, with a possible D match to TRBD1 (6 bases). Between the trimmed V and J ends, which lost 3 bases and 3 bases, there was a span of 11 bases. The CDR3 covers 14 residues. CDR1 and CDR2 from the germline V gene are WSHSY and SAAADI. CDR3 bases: TGCGCCAGCAGTGATCCAGGGGTATACTATGGCTACACCTTC. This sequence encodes CASSDPGVYYGYTF.

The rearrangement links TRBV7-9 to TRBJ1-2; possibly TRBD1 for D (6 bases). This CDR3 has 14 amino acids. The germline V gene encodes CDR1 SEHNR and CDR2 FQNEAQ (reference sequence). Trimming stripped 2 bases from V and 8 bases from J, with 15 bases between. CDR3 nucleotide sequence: TGTGCCAGCAGCTTAACAGGGTTATTGGGCGGCTACACCTTC. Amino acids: CASSLTGLLGGYTF.

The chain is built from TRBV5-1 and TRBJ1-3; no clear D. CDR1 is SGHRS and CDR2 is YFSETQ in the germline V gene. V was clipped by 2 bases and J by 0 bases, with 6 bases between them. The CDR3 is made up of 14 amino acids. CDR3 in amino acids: CASSFGYSGNTIYF. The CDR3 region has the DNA TGCGCCAGCAGCTTTGGCTACTCTGGAAACACCATATATTTT.

The CDR3 here is CASSPGQGLTQYF. In DNA, the CDR3 is TGTGCCAGCAGCCCGGGACAGGGTCTAACCCAGTACTTC. V is TRBV11-3 and J is TRBJ2-5; 9 bases agree with TRBD1. This CDR3 contains 13 residues. V lost 5 bases and J lost 8; bases outside the gene matches: 6. Germline CDR1 SGHNT, CDR2 YENEEA.

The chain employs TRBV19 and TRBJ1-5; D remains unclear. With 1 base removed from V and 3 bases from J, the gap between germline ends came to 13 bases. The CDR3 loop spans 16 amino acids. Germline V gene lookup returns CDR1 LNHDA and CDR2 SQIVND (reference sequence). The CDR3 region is CASSIGGGRVNQPQHF. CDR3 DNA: TGTGCCAGTAGTATAGGAGGAGGGAGGGTCAATCAGCCCCAGCATTTT.

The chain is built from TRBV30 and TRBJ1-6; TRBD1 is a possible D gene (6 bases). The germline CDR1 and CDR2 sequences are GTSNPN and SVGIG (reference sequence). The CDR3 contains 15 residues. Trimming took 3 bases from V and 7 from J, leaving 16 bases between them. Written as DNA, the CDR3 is TGTGCCTGGAGCCCAGGCACAGGGAAGAATTCACCCCTCCACTTT. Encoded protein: CAWSPGTGKNSPLHF. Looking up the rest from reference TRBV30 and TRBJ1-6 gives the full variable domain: SQTIHQWPATLVQPVGSPLSLECTVEGTSNPNLYWYRQAAGRGLQLLFYSVGIGQISSEVPQNLSASRPQDRQFILSSKKLLLSDSGFYLCAWSPGTGKNSPLHFGNGTRLTVT.

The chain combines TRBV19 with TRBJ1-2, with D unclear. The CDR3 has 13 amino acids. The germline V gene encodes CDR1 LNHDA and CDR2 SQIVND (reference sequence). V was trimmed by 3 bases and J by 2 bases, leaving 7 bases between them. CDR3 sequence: CASSMGGNYGYTF. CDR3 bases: TGTGCCAGTAGTATGGGAGGGAACTATGGCTACACCTTC.